A selection of T cell receptor beta chains follows, all from one sample in a study of shared clonotypes between healthy human individuals. Clones were sequenced by immunoSEQ multiplex PCR, and TCRdb holds only the in-frame ones, with some missing. Of some 2.3 million clones detected, about 92% appear once; the ten largest clones hold 0.35% to 0.45%. The sample consisted of naive CD4+ T cells from PBMCs. The source is a man younger than 35 in good health. Some clones in this sample may be carry-over from other donors' samples. CDR3s include the opening cysteine and the closing phenylalanine or tryptophan. A D gene is named only where the DNA matches it firmly. Only some rows state a clone size, as once, few, many or a class for expanded clones.

v_gene	j_gene	d_gene	abundance	CDR3nt	CDR3aa
TRBV14	TRBJ1-1	TRBD1	-	TGTGCCAGCCAGGGGGGGTTATTGAACACTGAAGCTTTCTTT	CASQGGLLNTEAFF
TRBV7-8	TRBJ2-7	-	-	TGTGCCAGCAGCTCGGGACCCACAAACTCCTACGAGCAGTACTTC	CASSSGPTNSYEQYF
TRBV2	TRBJ1-2	-	-	TGTGCCAGCAGTGAAAGCTATGGCTACACCTTC	CASSESYGYTF
TRBV28	TRBJ1-5	-	-	TGTGCCAGCAGTCAGCGGGATTGGGGCAATCAGCCCCAGCATTTT	CASSQRDWGNQPQHF
TRBV28	TRBJ1-4	TRBD1	-	TGTGCCAGCAGTCCCGGGACAGGGCGGGTCGATGAAAAACTGTTTTTT	CASSPGTGRVDEKLFF
TRBV5-1	TRBJ2-7	TRBD1	-	TGCGCCAGCAGAGCTGGGGACAGTTCCTACGAGCAGTACTTC	CASRAGDSSYEQYF
TRBV6-5	TRBJ2-7	-	-	TGTGCCAGCAGCCCCGAAGGGACACCCTCCTACGAGCAGTACTTC	CASSPEGTPSYEQYF
TRBV6-1	TRBJ1-5	-	-	TGTGCCAGCAGTGAAAACCCGACAGCTAATCAGCCCCAGCATTTT	CASSENPTANQPQHF
TRBV30	TRBJ1-3	-	-	TGTGCCTGGAGTGTGGGCAGGTACTCTGGAAACACCATATATTTT	CAWSVGRYSGNTIYF
TRBV4-1	TRBJ2-7	-	-	TGCGCCAGCAGCCAAGCCGGGACATCCCGACTGGGCGAGCAGTACTTC	CASSQAGTSRLGEQYF
TRBV2	TRBJ1-4	-	-	TGTGCCAGCAGTGAGCGAAGAGAGGGTGGTGAAAAACTGTTTTTT	CASSERREGGEKLFF
TRBV29-1	TRBJ1-1	TRBD1	few	TGCAGCGTTCGTTCAGGGGGCGGTTCTTTTGGTGAAGCTTTCTTT	CSVRSGGGSFGEAFF
TRBV5-1	TRBJ2-7	TRBD1	-	TGCGCCAGCAGCCGGACAGGCTACGAGCAGTACTTC	CASSRTGYEQYF
TRBV6-1	TRBJ2-7	-	-	TGTGCCAGCAGTGAATCCTACGAGCAGTACTTC	CASSESYEQYF
TRBV19	TRBJ1-3	-	-	TGTGCCACTAGGTTCTCCTCTGGAAACACCATATATTTT	CATRFSSGNTIYF
TRBV5-4	TRBJ1-1	-	-	TGTGCCAGCAGCCCGCGCTCGGGGGTGGGGAACACTGAAGCTTTCTTT	CASSPRSGVGNTEAFF
TRBV30	TRBJ1-2	-	-	TGTGCCTGGAGTCATCCAGGCCTCTATGGCTACACCTTC	CAWSHPGLYGYTF
TRBV9	TRBJ1-2	-	-	TGTGCCAGCAGCGTAAACCATAACTATGGCTACACCTTC	CASSVNHNYGYTF
TRBV19	TRBJ2-1	TRBD2	-	TGTGCCAGTAGTCCACGGACTAGCGGGAGGGCCTTGGATGAGCAGTTCTTC	CASSPRTSGRALDEQFF
TRBV5-1	TRBJ2-2	TRBD2	once	TGCGCCAGCAGCACCGGGACTAGGGACCCAAAGGGCGGGGAGCTGTTTTTT	CASSTGTRDPKGGELFF
TRBV28	TRBJ1-2	-	-	TGTGCCAGCAGTTTAGGGGGACGTGTAAACTATGGCTACACCTTC	CASSLGGRVNYGYTF
TRBV7-3	TRBJ1-1	-	few	TGTGCCAGCAGCTTCGACCCCTACACTGAAGCTTTCTTT	CASSFDPYTEAFF
TRBV6-5	TRBJ1-1	-	once	TGTGCCAGCATTACCCGATCGGGGACTGAAGCTTTCTTT	CASITRSGTEAFF
TRBV6-1	TRBJ2-7	-	once	TGTGCCAGCAGTCCCCCCCAGGTGCAACCCTACGAGCAGTACTTC	CASSPPQVQPYEQYF
TRBV9	TRBJ2-3	-	once	TGTGCCAGCAGGCCGGGCTCTAGCACAGATACGCAGTATTTT	CASRPGSSTDTQYF
TRBV5-1	TRBJ2-1	-	-	TGCGCCAGCAGCTTGGAACGGATCTCGGGCAATGAGCAGTTCTTC	CASSLERISGNEQFF
TRBV7-9	TRBJ1-4	TRBD1	-	TGTGCCAGCAGCTCGGACAGGGGGCTTGAAAAACTGTTTTTT	CASSSDRGLEKLFF
TRBV6-1	TRBJ1-1	-	-	TGTGCCAGCAGTGTCGGGGACACGGTGAACACTGAAGCTTTCTTT	CASSVGDTVNTEAFF
TRBV2	TRBJ2-7	-	-	TGTGCCAGCAATGGATTCACTTCGGACAGTCAACTCTTC	CASNGFTSDSQLF
TRBV18	TRBJ2-7	-	-	TGTGCCAGCTCACCCGGAGCGCCCGGGGAGCAGTACTTC	CASSPGAPGEQYF
TRBV14	TRBJ2-1	-	-	TGTGCCAGCAGCCAAGAAGGGGTTTACAATGAGCAGTTCTTC	CASSQEGVYNEQFF
TRBV4-1	TRBJ2-6	-	once	TGCGCCAGCAGCCAAGAGGAGGGAAACCGCGCTGGGGCCAACGTCCTGACTTTC	CASSQEEGNRAGANVLTF
TRBV4-2	TRBJ1-5	-	-	TGTGCCAGCAGCCAAGATCTGCGGGGAGGTCAGCCCCAGCATTTT	CASSQDLRGGQPQHF
TRBV5-4	TRBJ2-5	-	-	TGTGCCAGCAGCACCGGGAGCGGGCTAGGTCATCAGACCCAGTACTTC	CASSTGSGLGHQTQYF
TRBV28	TRBJ1-1	-	-	TGTGCCAGCGCCTCATTAGGTCTCCCGGAAACTGAAGCTTTCTTT	CASASLGLPETEAFF
TRBV2	TRBJ1-1	-	-	TGTGCCAGCAGTGAACCGGGGAGCAGGACTGAAGCTTTCTTT	CASSEPGSRTEAFF
TRBV19	TRBJ1-5	TRBD1	-	TGTGCCAGTAGATACAGGGGTCATAGCAATCAGCCCCAGCATTTT	CASRYRGHSNQPQHF
TRBV5-1	TRBJ2-7	-	-	TGCGCCAGCAGCTCAACCCGCCCGGACGGAAGCTCCTACGAGCAGTACTTC	CASSSTRPDGSSYEQYF
TRBV9	TRBJ1-2	-	-	TGTGCCAGCAGCGTGGGGATGGGACTTGCTGAAGGCTACACCTTC	CASSVGMGLAEGYTF
TRBV7-3	TRBJ1-1	-	-	TGTGCCAGCAGCTTAACTGCGGGGGGCCAGACTGAAGCTTTCTTT	CASSLTAGGQTEAFF
TRBV28	TRBJ1-2	-	-	TGTGCCAGCAGTTTAACGCGACAGTTTTCCGGGTATGGCTACACCTTC	CASSLTRQFSGYGYTF
TRBV6-5	TRBJ2-2	-	-	TGTGCCAGCAGTTACCGCTCCACCGGGGAGCTGTTTTTT	CASSYRSTGELFF
TRBV6-1	TRBJ1-4	-	-	TGTGCCAGCAGTGTACAGGGATTTGGGGAAAAACTGTTTTTT	CASSVQGFGEKLFF
TRBV7-3	TRBJ2-2	-	-	TGTGCCAGCAGCTTACGTAGTGCCGGGGAGCTGTTTTTT	CASSLRSAGELFF
TRBV5-1	TRBJ1-2	TRBD1	once	TGCGCCAGCAGCCTGACAGGGGGCAGCTATGGCTACACCTTC	CASSLTGGSYGYTF
TRBV14	TRBJ2-7	-	once	TGTGCCAGCAGCCAAGGCAGGGCCTCCTTCGAGCAGTACTTC	CASSQGRASFEQYF
TRBV6-1	TRBJ1-4	TRBD1	-	TGTGCCAGCACACCCCCCCCAAGGGGGCCGGAAAAACTGTTTTTT	CASTPPPRGPEKLFF
TRBV28	TRBJ1-5	-	-	TGTGCCAGCAGTTTTACGGGCCTATATAGCAATCAGCCCCAGCATTTT	CASSFTGLYSNQPQHF
TRBV19	TRBJ2-2	TRBD1	-	TGTGCCAGTAGTACCCGGGACAGAAACACCGGGGAGCTGTTTTTT	CASSTRDRNTGELFF
TRBV5-1	TRBJ2-2	TRBD2	-	TGCGCCAGCAGCGAAGGGATAGCGGGGACGAACACCGGGGAGCTGTTTTTT	CASSEGIAGTNTGELFF
TRBV6-1	TRBJ1-1	-	-	TGTGCCAGCAATGTATCCCGGGGCGAAACTGAAGCTTTCTTT	CASNVSRGETEAFF
TRBV7-6	TRBJ2-3	-	-	TGTGCCAGCAGCTTGGATGTACACACAGATACGCAGTATTTT	CASSLDVHTDTQYF
TRBV28	TRBJ1-1	-	-	TGTGCCAGCAGTTTCGTCAGGGCCACTGAAGCTTTCTTT	CASSFVRATEAFF